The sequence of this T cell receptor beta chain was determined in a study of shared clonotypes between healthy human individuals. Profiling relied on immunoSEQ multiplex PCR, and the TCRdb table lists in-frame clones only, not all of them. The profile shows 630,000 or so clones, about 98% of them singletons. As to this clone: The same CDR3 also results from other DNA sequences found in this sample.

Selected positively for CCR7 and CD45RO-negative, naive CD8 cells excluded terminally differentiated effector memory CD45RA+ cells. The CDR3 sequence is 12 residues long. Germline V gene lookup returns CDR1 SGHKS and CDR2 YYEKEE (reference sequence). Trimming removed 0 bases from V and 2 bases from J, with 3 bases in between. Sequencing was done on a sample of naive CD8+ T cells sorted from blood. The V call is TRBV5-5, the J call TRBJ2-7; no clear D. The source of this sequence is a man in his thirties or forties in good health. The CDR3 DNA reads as TGTGCCAGCAGCTTGGGGGCCTACGAGCAGTACTTC. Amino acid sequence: CASSLGAYEQYF. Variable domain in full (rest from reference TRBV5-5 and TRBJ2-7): DAGVTQSPTHLIKTRGQQVTLRCSPISGHKSVSWYQQVLGQGPQFIFQYYEKEERGRGNFPDRFSARQFPNYSSELNVNALLLGDSALYLCASSLGAYEQYFGPGTRLTVT.